Sequencing of this T cell receptor beta chain was carried out in a study of blood T cell repertoires in COVID-19. The method was immunoSEQ multiplex PCR; TCRdb's version includes in-frame clones alone and lacks a portion of them. The table has about 65,000 clones, roughly 80% seen once; the top ten hold about 40%. This CDR3 is 14 amino acids long. The J segment lost 3 bases and the V segment lost 3 bases, leaving 5 bases of the junction unmatched. The germline V gene has CDR1 SGDLS and CDR2 YYNGEE. The rearrangement uses TRBV9 and TRBJ1-1, with 7 bases that match TRBD1. This clonotype originated in a human donor in a cohort sampled during active COVID-19. Sequenced material: peripheral blood. CDR3 loop: CASSEQGTDTEAFF. DNA for the CDR3: TGTGCCAGCAGCGAACAGGGGACGGACACTGAAGCTTTCTTT.